Listed below are T cell receptor beta chains from one sample, sequenced in a study of molecular identifiers for immune sequencing clone quantification. MiXCR was run by TCRdb on the PCR reads, yielding one entry per CDR3 protein. In the table there are approximately 12,000 distinct CDR3 sequences, approximately 15% of which are singletons. Source material: naive CD8+ T cells from blood, with Jurkat cell RNA spiked in. The receptors derive from a human donor in good health. Some libraries in this study had Jurkat cell RNA spiked in. Each CDR3 is given without its conserved first and last residue.

V gene	J gene	CDR3 protein
TRBV7-6	TRBJ1-5	ASSLGPGGNQPQH
TRBV28	TRBJ2-1	ASSSPREGVFNEQF
TRBV3-1	TRBJ2-7	ASSPLTGNSYEQY
TRBV10-3	TRBJ2-7	AIRQGYEQY
TRBV24-1	TRBJ1-5	ATSDRNQPQH
TRBV30	TRBJ2-3	AWRGSPDTQY
TRBV29-1	TRBJ2-2	SVVHTNTGELF
TRBV2	TRBJ1-5	ASSEPHRTDLNQPQH
TRBV4-1	TRBJ2-7	ASSQGSAGSLYKQY
TRBV7-9	TRBJ1-1	ASSHVGHGFTEAF
TRBV4-3	TRBJ1-4	ASSQRWDSTNEKLF